Here is one T cell receptor beta chain with its context. The data derive from a study of control samples from healthy donors and cancer patients. Germline CDR1 MNHEY, CDR2 SVGAGI. CDR3 length equals 16 residues. The ends were cut back, 4 bases at V and 0 bases at J, with 16 bases in the middle. Profiling relied on immunoSEQ multiplex PCR, and the TCRdb table lists in-frame clones only, not all of them. The sample has around 100,000 clones; approximately 90% are singletons. V usage is TRBV6-5 and J usage is TRBJ2-7; D perhaps matches TRBD2 (6 bases). The sequencing sample was made of blood. The receptor was derived from a woman in her late teens or twenties in good health. This CDR3 reads CASSSLRRAHSYEQYF. The CDR3, as DNA: TGTGCCAGCAGTTCCCTGCGGAGGGCCCACTCCTACGAGCAGTACTTC.